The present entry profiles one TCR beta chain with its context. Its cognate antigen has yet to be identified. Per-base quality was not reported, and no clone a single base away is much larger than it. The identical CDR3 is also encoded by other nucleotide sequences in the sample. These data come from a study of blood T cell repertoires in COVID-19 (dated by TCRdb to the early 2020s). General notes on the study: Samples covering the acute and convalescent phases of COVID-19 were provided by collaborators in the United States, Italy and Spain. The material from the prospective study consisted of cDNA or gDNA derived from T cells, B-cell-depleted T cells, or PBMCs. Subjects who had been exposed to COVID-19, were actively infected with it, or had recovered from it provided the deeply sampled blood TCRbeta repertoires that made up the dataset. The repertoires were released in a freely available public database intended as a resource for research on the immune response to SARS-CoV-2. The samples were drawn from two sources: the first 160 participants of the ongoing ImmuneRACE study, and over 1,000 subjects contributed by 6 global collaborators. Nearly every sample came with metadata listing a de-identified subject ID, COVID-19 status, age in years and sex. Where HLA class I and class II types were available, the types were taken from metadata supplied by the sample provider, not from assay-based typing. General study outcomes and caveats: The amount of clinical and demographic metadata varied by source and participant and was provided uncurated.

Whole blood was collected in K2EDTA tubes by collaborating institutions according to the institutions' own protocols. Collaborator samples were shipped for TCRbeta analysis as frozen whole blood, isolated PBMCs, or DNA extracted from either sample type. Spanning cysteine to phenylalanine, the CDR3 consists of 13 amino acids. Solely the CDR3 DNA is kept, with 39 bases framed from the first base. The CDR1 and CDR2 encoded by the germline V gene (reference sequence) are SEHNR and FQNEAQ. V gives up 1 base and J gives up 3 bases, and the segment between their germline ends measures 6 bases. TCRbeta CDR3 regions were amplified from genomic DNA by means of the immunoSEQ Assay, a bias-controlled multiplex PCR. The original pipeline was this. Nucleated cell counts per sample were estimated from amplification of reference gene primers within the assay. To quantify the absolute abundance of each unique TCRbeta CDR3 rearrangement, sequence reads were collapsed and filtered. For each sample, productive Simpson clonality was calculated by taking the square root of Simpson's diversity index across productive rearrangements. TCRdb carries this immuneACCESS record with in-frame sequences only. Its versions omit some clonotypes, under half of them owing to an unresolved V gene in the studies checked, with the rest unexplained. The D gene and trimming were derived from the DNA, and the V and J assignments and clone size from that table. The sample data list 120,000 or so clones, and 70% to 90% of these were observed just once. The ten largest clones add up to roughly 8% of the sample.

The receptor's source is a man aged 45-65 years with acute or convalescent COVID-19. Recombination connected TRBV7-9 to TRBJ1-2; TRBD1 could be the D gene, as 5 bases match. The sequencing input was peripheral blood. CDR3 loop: CASSLGGDYGYTF. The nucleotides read TGTGCCAGCAGCTTAGGGGGCGACTATGGCTACACCTTC.